One T cell receptor (beta chain) is described in this entry. This sample is drawn from a study of T cells in localized non-small cell lung cancer. Using immunoSEQ multiplex PCR, the repertoire was profiled, and TCRdb retains in-frame clones only, with some absent. Of more than 30,000 clones listed, 65% to 90% were seen once; the top ten hold approximately 4%. CDR3 length: 15 amino acids. Trimming stripped 6 bases from V and 7 bases from J, with 22 bases between. From germline, CDR1 is MNHEY and CDR2 SVGAGI. Sequenced material: peripheral blood, taken before any cancer treatment. The chain carries TRBV6-5 and TRBJ2-7; TRBD1 might be the D (6 bases). This clonotype was sampled from a male donor older than 55 with stage III lung adenocarcinoma. The CDR3 here is CASSSQVRGYGEQYF. The DNA of the CDR3 is TGTGCCAGCAGCTCCCAGGTGAGGGGGTATGGAGAGCAGTACTTC.